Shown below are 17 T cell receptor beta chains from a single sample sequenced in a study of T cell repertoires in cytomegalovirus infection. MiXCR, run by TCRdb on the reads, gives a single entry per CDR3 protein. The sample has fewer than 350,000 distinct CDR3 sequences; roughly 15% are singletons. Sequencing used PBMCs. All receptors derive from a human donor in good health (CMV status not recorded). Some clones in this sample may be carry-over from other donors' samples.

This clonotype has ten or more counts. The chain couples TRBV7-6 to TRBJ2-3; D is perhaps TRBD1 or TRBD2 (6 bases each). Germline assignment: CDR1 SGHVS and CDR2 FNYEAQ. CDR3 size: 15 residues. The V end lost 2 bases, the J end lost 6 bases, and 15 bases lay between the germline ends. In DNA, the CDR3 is TGTGCCAGCAGCTTAATGTCGGGGGCGTCCGATACGCAGTATTTT. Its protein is CASSLMSGASDTQYF.

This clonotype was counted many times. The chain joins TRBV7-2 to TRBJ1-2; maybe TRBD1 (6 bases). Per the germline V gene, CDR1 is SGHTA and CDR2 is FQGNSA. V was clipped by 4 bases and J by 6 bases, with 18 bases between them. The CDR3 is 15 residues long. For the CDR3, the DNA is TGTGCCAGCAGCTCCTATTTGGTCGACAGGAATGGCTACACCTTC. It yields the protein CASSSYLVDRNGYTF. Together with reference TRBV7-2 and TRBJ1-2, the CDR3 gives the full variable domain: GAGVSQSPSNKVTEKGKDVELRCDPISGHTALYWYRQSLGQGLEFLIYFQGNSAPDKSGLPSDRFSAERTGGSVSTLTIQRTQQEDSAVYLCASSSYLVDRNGYTFGSGTRLTVV.

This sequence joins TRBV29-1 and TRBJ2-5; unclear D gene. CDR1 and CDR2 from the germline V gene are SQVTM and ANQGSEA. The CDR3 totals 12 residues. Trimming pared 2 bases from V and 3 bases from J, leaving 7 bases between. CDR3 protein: CSVEKTEETQYF. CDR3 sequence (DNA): TGCAGCGTTGAAAAGACCGAAGAGACCCAGTACTTC.

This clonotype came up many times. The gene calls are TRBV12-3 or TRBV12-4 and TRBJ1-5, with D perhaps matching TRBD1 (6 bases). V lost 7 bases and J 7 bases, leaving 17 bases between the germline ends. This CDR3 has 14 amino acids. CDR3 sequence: CASTLKGQGQPQHF. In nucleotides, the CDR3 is TGTGCCAGCACCCTAAAGGGGCAGGGGCAGCCCCAGCATTTT.

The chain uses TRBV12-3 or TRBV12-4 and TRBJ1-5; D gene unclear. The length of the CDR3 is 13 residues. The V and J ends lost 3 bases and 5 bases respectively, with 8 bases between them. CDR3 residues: CASSFFWDQPQHF. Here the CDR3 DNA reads TGTGCCAGCAGTTTTTTTTGGGATCAGCCCCAGCATTTT.

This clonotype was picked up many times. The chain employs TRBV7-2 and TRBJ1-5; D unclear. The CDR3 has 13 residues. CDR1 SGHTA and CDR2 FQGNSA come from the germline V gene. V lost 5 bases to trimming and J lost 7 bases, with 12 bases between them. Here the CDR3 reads CASSNEPGQPQHF. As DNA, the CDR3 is TGTGCCAGCAGCAACGAACCGGGACAGCCCCAGCATTTT.

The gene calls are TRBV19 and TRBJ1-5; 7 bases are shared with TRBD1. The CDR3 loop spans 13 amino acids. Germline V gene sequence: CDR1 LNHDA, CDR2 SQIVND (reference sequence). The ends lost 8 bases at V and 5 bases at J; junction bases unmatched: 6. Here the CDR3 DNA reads TGTGCCAGTGGTGGTCAGGGGGATCAGCCCCAGCATTTT. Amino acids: CASGGQGDQPQHF.

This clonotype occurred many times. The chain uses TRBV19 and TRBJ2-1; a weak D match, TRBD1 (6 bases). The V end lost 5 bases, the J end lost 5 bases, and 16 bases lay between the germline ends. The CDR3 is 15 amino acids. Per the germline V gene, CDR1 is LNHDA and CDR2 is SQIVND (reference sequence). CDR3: CASSPRQALDNEQFF. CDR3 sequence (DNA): TGTGCCAGTAGTCCCCGACAGGCCCTAGACAATGAGCAGTTCTTC.

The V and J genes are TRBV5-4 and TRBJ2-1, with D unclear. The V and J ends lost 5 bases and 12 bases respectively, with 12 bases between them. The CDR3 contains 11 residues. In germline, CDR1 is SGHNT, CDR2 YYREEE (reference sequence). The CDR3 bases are TGTGCCAGCAGTGGAGATCTTGGGCAGTTCTTC. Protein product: CASSGDLGQFF. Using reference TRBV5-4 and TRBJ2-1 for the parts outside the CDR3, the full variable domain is ETGVTQSPTHLIKTRGQQVTLRCSSQSGHNTVSWYQQALGQGPQFIFQYYREEENGRGNFPPRFSGLQFPNYSSELNVNALELDDSALYLCASSGDLGQFFGPGTRLTVL.

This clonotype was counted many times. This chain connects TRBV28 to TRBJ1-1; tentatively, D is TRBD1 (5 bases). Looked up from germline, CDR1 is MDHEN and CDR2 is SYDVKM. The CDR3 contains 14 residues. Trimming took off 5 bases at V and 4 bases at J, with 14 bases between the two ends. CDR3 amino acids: CASSPHRFGTEAFF. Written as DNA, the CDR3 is TGTGCCAGCAGTCCCCACAGGTTTGGCACTGAAGCTTTCTTT.

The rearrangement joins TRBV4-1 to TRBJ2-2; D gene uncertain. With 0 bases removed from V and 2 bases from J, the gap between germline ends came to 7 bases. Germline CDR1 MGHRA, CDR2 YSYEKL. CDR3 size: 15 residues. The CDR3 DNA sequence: TGCGCCAGCAGCCAAGACGGCAGAAACACCGGGGAGCTGTTTTTT. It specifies CASSQDGRNTGELFF.

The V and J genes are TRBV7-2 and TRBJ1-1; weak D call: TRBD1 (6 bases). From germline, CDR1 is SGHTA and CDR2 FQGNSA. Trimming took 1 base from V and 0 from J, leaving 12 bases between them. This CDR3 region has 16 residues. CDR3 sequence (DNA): TGTGCCAGCAGCTTAGTAGGGGGTGGAATGAACACTGAAGCTTTCTTT. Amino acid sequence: CASSLVGGGMNTEAFF.

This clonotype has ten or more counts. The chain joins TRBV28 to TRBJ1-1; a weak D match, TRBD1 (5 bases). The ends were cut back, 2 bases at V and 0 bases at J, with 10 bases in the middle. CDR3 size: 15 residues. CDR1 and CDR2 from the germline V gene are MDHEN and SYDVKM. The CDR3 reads CASSLAGRLNTEAFF. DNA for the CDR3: TGTGCCAGCAGTTTAGCGGGACGTTTGAACACTGAAGCTTTCTTT.

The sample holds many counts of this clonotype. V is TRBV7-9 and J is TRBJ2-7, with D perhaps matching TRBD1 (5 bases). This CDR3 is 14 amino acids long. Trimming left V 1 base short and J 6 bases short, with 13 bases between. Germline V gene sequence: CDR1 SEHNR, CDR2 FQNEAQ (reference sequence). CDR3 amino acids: CASSLGQTSGEQYF. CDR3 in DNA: TGTGCCAGCAGCTTAGGACAGACCTCGGGCGAGCAGTACTTC.

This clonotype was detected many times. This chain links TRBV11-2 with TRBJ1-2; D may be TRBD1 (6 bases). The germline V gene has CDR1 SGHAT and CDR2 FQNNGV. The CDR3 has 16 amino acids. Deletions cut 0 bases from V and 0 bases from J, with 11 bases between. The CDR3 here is CASSLDPGTPNYGYTF. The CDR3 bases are TGTGCCAGCAGCTTAGATCCGGGGACACCTAACTATGGCTACACCTTC.

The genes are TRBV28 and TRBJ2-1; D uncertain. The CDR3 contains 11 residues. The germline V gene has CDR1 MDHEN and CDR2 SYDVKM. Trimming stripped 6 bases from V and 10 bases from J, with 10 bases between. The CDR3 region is CASSGVEEQFF. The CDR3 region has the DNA TGTGCCAGCAGCGGAGTCGAGGAGCAGTTCTTC.

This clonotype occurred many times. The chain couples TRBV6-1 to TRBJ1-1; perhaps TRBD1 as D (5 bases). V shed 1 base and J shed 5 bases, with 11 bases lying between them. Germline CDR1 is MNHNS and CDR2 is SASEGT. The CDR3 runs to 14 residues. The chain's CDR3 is CASSEGGARTEAFF. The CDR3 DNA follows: TGTGCCAGCAGTGAAGGGGGCGCGCGGACTGAAGCTTTCTTT.